These T cell receptor beta chains were read from a single sample in a study of vaccination effects on CD4 cells after COVID-19. Using immunoSEQ multiplex PCR, the repertoire was profiled, and TCRdb retains in-frame clones only, with some absent. Of roughly 52,000 clones listed, roughly 76% were seen once; the top ten hold around 20%. Their specific antigens are unknown. Sequences were derived from CD4+ T cells from PBMCs cultured with SARS-CoV-2 spike peptides, sampled before COVID-19 vaccination. These receptors originate from a human donor who received a COVID-19 vaccine. CDR3s include the opening cysteine and the closing phenylalanine or tryptophan. The D gene is left open where the match is weak. Clone sizes are given selectively: once, few, many, or a class where the clone is expanded.

D gene | J gene | clone size | V gene | CDR3 DNA | CDR3 protein
. | TRBJ2-1 | . | TRBV4-3 | TGCGCCAGCAGCCAAGATCTAAAGGAAATCTCACGCCAGTTCTTC | CASSQDLKEISRQFF
. | TRBJ2-2 | few | TRBV10-3 | TGTGCCATCAGTCAGAACGGGAATACCGGGGAGCTGTTTTTT | CAISQNGNTGELFF
. | TRBJ2-6 | . | TRBV9 | TGTGCCAGCAGCTCCCGCTATGGGTTCTCTGGGGCCAACGTCCTGACTTTC | CASSSRYGFSGANVLTF
TRBD1 | TRBJ1-1 | . | TRBV6-6 | TGTGCCAGCAGTATTGGACAGGGCGGAAGAAGCACTGAAGCTTTCTTT | CASSIGQGGRSTEAFF
. | TRBJ2-1 | . | TRBV9 | TGTGCCAGCAGCGTAAGGGGACTCCGTTCCAATGAGCAGTTCTTC | CASSVRGLRSNEQFF
TRBD1 | TRBJ1-1 | . | TRBV6-6 | TGTGCCAGCAGATCCGGGGACAGCAAGAACACTGAAGCTTTCTTT | CASRSGDSKNTEAFF
TRBD1 | TRBJ1-5 | . | TRBV7-2 | TGTGCCAGCAGCCCGGGACAGGGTAGCAATCAGCCCCAGCATTTT | CASSPGQGSNQPQHF
. | TRBJ2-2 | few | TRBV6-6 | TGTGCCAGCAGTTACGAAGGCGTCGGGGAGCTGTTTTTT | CASSYEGVGELFF
TRBD1 | TRBJ1-1 | once | TRBV11-2 | TGTGCCAGCAGCTTCCGGACAGGGGGGAACACTGAAGCTTTCTTT | CASSFRTGGNTEAFF
. | TRBJ2-3 | . | TRBV5-1 | TGCGCCAGCAGCTTGGGGTCGGGGGCGACTAGCACAGATACGCAGTATTTT | CASSLGSGATSTDTQYF
TRBD2 | TRBJ2-3 | . | TRBV10-1 | TGCGCCAGCAGTCGGGGCAGCGGGGCTGAAGGGGATACGCAGTATTTT | CASSRGSGAEGDTQYF
. | TRBJ2-3 | . | TRBV6-6 | TGTGCCAGCAGACCAGGACCCGGAGTAGATACGCAGTATTTT | CASRPGPGVDTQYF
TRBD2 | TRBJ2-7 | few | TRBV18 | TGTGCCAGCTCAGGACTAGCGGGAGGGCTTGAATCTAACGAGCAGTACTTC | CASSGLAGGLESNEQYF
TRBD2 | TRBJ2-5 | . | TRBV7-7 | TGTGCTAGCAGCTTTGGGAGACTAGCGGGGGGCCAAGAGACCCAGTACTTC | CASSFGRLAGGQETQYF
. | TRBJ1-1 | . | TRBV2 | TGTGCCAGCAGTGAAGCTTCGACAGGGAACACTGAAGCTTTCTTT | CASSEASTGNTEAFF
TRBD2 | TRBJ2-5 | . | TRBV2 | TGTGCCAGCAGACAAAGCGGGGCCACCTGGACCCAGTACTTC | CASRQSGATWTQYF
. | TRBJ2-1 | few | TRBV18 | TGTGCCAGCTCCCTAGGTCTGGAGCAGTTCTTC | CASSLGLEQFF
. | TRBJ2-7 | . | TRBV6-5 | TGTGCCAGCAAGGACTCCACCTACGAGCAGTACTTC | CASKDSTYEQYF
. | TRBJ2-7 | . | TRBV15 | TGTGCCACCAGCAGAGGTGGCGCGACAGGCCATGGGGAGCAGTACTTC | CATSRGGATGHGEQYF
TRBD1 | TRBJ1-2 | . | TRBV5-5 | TGTGCCAGCAGCCTGTCCCCCCAGGGGGCCGGTGGCTACACCTTC | CASSLSPQGAGGYTF
. | TRBJ2-5 | . | TRBV7-7 | TGTGCTAGCAGCTTTCAGTCAGGGGAGACCCAGTACTTC | CASSFQSGETQYF
. | TRBJ1-1 | . | TRBV6-5 | TGTGCCAGCAGTAGGGGATACACTGAAGCTTTCTTT | CASSRGYTEAFF
. | TRBJ2-7 | few | TRBV4-1 | TGCGCCAGCAGCCAAGTCCCCAGTTACGGATTGGCCTACGAGCAGTACTTC | CASSQVPSYGLAYEQYF
. | TRBJ1-1 | . | TRBV19 | TGTGCCAGTAGTTCGGGAGGCGATAACACTGAAGCTTTCTTT | CASSSGGDNTEAFF
. | TRBJ2-2 | . | TRBV7-9 | TGTGCCAGCAGCTTAACATCTTTGGGGACATCGAACACCGGGGAGCTGTTTTTT | CASSLTSLGTSNTGELFF
. | TRBJ1-1 | few | TRBV7-9 | TGTGCCAGCAGCTTAGGAGGGGTCACAGGACAGACTAACACTGAAGCTTTCTTT | CASSLGGVTGQTNTEAFF
TRBD2 | TRBJ2-1 | . | TRBV7-3 | TGTGCCAGCAGCCGACTAGCGGGAGGGGGTTACAATGAGCAGTTCTTC | CASSRLAGGGYNEQFF
. | TRBJ2-6 | few | TRBV6-6 | TGTGCCAGCTCGAGAACGGACTCTGGGGCCAACGTCCTGACTTTC | CASSRTDSGANVLTF
. | TRBJ1-1 | . | TRBV7-9 | TGTGCCAGCAGCTTAGGGGCGGGGAACACTGAAGCTTTCTTT | CASSLGAGNTEAFF
TRBD1 | TRBJ1-2 | . | TRBV19 | TGTGCCAGTAGTATTGACAGGGACATCTATGGCTACACCTTC | CASSIDRDIYGYTF
. | TRBJ1-1 | few | TRBV6-1 | TGTGCCAGCAGTGAATCGGGGGCGCAAGCTTTCTTT | CASSESGAQAFF